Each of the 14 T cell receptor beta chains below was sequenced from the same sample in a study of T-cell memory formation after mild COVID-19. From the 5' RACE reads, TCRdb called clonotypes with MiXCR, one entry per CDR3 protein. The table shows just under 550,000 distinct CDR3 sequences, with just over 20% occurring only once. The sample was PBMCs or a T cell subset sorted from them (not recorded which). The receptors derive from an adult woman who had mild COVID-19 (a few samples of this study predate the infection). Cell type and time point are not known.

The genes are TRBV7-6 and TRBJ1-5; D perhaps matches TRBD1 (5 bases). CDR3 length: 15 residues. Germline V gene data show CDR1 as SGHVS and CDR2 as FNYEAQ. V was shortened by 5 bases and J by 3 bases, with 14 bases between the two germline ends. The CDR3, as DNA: TGTGCCAGCAGCCGAGGGGCAGGGTCCAATCAGCCCCAGCATTTT. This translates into CASSRGAGSNQPQHF.

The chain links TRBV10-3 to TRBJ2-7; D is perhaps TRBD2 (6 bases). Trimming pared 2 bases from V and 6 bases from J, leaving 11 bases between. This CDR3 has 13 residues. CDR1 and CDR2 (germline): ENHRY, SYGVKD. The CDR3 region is CAISEILAPEQYF. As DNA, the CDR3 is TGTGCCATCAGTGAGATACTAGCACCCGAGCAGTACTTC.

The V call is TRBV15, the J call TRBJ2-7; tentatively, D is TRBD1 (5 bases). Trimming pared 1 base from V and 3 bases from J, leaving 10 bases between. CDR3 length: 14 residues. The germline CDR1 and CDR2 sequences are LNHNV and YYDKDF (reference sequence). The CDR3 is CATSRGRVSYEQYF. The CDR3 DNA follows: TGTGCCACCAGCAGAGGCAGGGTGAGCTACGAGCAGTACTTC.

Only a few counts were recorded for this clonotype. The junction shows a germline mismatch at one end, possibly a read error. The CDR3 DNA is TGTGCCAGCAGCTTAATACGACAGCGGGAGATTTCTTTT. It translates to CASSLIRQREISF. The J gene is TRBJ1-1, the V gene TRBV11-2; maybe TRBD1 (5 bases). The CDR3 has 13 amino acids. From germline, CDR1 is SGHAT and CDR2 FQNNGV.

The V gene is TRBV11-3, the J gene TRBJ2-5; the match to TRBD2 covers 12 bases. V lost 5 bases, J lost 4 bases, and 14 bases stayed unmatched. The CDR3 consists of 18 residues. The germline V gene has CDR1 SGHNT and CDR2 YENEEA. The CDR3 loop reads CASSLRDRLAGEGETQYF. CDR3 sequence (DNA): TGTGCCAGCAGCCTCCGCGACCGACTAGCGGGAGAGGGAGAGACCCAGTACTTC.

DNA of the CDR3: TGCGCCAGCAGCTCGACAGGGAGTGCAGATACGCAGTATTTT. Its protein product is CASSSTGSADTQYF. V usage is TRBV5-1 and J usage is TRBJ2-3; TRBD1 aligns across 7 bases. Trimming removed 3 bases from V and 4 bases from J; junction bases left unmatched: 5. The germline V gene has CDR1 SGHRS and CDR2 YFSETQ. This CDR3 has 14 residues.

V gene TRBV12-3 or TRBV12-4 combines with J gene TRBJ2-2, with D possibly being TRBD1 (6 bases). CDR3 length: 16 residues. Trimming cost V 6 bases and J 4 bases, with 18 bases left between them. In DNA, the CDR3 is TGTGCCAGCAGAAAAAGCCTGGACAGCCTCACCGGGGAGCTGTTTTTT. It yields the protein CASRKSLDSLTGELFF.

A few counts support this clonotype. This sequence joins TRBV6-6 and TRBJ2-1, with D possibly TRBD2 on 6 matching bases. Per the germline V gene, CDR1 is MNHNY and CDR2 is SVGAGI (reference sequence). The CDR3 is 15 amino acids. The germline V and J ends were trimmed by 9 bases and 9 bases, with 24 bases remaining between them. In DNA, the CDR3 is TGTGCCAGTGGGGGAGGAATGCCGGAGGCGGGTGAGCAGTTCTTC. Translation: CASGGGMPEAGEQFF.

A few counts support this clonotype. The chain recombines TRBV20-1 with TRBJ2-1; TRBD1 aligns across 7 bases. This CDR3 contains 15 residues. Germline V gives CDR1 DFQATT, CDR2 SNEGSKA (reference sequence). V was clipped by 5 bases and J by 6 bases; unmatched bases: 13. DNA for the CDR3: TGCAGTGCTCCTACGACAGGGCTTTCGAGCAATGAGCAGTTCTTC. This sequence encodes CSAPTTGLSSNEQFF.

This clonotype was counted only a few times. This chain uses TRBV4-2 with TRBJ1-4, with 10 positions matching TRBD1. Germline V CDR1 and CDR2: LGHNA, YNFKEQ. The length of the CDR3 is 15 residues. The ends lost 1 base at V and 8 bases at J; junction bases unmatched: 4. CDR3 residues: CASSQAGTGVEKLFF. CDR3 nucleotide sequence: TGTGCCAGCAGCCAAGCTGGGACAGGGGTCGAAAAACTGTTTTTT.

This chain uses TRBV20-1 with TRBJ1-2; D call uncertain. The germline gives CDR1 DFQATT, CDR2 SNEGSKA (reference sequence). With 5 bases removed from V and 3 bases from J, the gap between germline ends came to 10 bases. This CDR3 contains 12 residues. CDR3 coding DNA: TGCAGTGCTCCCGATTCCTACTATGGCTACACCTTC. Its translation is CSAPDSYYGYTF.

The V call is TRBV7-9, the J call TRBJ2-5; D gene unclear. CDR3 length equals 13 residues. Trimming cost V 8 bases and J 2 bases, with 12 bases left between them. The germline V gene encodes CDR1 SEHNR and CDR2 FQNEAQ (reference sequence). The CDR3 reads CASVSPRQETQYF. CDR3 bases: TGTGCCAGCGTTTCCCCGAGGCAAGAGACCCAGTACTTC.

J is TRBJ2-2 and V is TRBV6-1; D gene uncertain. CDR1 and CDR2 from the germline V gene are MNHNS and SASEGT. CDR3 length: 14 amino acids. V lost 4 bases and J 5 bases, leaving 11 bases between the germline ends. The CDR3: CASSVIGRTGELFF. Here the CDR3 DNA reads TGTGCCAGCAGTGTGATAGGGCGGACCGGGGAGCTGTTTTTT.

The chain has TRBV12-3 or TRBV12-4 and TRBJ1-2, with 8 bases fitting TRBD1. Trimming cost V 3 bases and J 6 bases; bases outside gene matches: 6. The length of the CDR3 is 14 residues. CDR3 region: CASSFGRGQDGYTF. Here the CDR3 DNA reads TGTGCCAGCAGTTTTGGCAGGGGGCAAGATGGCTACACCTTC.